The rows below give T cell receptor beta chains drawn from one sample of a study of post-analysis software for immune sequencing data. TCRdb passed the PCR reads through MiXCR, listing each CDR3 protein once. The sample holds about 500,000 distinct CDR3 sequences, over 35% seen once. The sample comprised blood. The source is a girl aged 5 to 17 with multiple sclerosis. CDR3s include the opening cysteine and the closing phenylalanine or tryptophan. The D gene is left open where the match is weak. Size values are once, few and many counts, or a class for expanded clones, and some rows have none.

clone size	V gene	D gene	J gene	CDR3 DNA	CDR3 protein
NA	TRBV29-1	TRBD1	TRBJ2-7	TGCAGCGGCGACAGGGGGTCCTACAATGAGCAGTACTTC	CSGDRGSYNEQYF
few	TRBV6-4	TRBD2	TRBJ2-1	TGTGCCAGCAGTGATGGCGGGAGTCCTCACAATGAGCAGTTCTTC	CASSDGGSPHNEQFF
NA	TRBV5-1	NA	TRBJ2-3	TGCGCCAGCAGGATCACAGATACGCAGGATTTT	CASRITDTQDF
NA	TRBV20-1	NA	TRBJ1-5	TGCAGTGCGCCAGCGACAGGAAAATATGGCAATCAGCCCCAGCATTTT	CSAPATGKYGNQPQHF
once	TRBV6-2/TRBV6-3	TRBD1	TRBJ2-4	TGTGCCAGCAGCCACGGTTACAGGGGCTTAGCCAAAAACATTCAGTACTTC	CASSHGYRGLAKNIQYF
NA	TRBV20-1	NA	TRBJ2-7	TGCAGTGCTACCCGAAGCCAGGGAGCCTCCTACGAGCAGTACTTC	CSATRSQGASYEQYF
NA	TRBV7-6	TRBD2	TRBJ2-1	TGTGCCAGCAGCTTAGGGTTGGGTGGGACTAGCGGGAAGATCTCCTACAATGAGCAGTTCTTC	CASSLGLGGTSGKISYNEQFF
NA	TRBV7-2	NA	TRBJ1-1	TGTGCCAGCAGCCGTTTAATGGGAGGGACTGAAGCTTTCTTT	CASSRLMGGTEAFF
NA	TRBV7-9	NA	TRBJ2-5	TGTGCCAGCAGTACCTCAGGGGGAGGAGAGACCCAGTACTTC	CASSTSGGGETQYF
few	TRBV5-1	TRBD2	TRBJ2-1	TGCGCCAGCAGCTGGGGTCTAGCGGGAGGCCCTCTAAAGAACAATGAGCAGTTCTTC	CASSWGLAGGPLKNNEQFF
NA	TRBV4-1	NA	TRBJ1-2	TGCGCCAGCAGCCAAGATCAAAAGGATGGCTACACCTTC	CASSQDQKDGYTF
NA	TRBV28	NA	TRBJ2-7	TGTGCCAGCAGTTTCCGGGGCCGTCCCCCCTACGAGCAGTACTTC	CASSFRGRPPYEQYF
few	TRBV5-6	TRBD2	TRBJ2-1	TGTGCCAGCAGCTTGGACGGGACTAGCGTAAGTGAGCAGTTCTTC	CASSLDGTSVSEQFF
few	TRBV27	NA	TRBJ2-7	TGTGCCAGCAGCACTCGGCCGACAGTGCCACCCTCCTACGAGCAGTACTTC	CASSTRPTVPPSYEQYF
NA	TRBV7-9	TRBD1	TRBJ2-4	TGTGCCAGCAGCTTAGGGCCTGACAGGGAGCAGTACTTC	CASSLGPDREQYF
few	TRBV27	NA	TRBJ2-1	TGTGCCAGCAGTGCGAGAGGGAGCTCCTACAATGAGCAGTTCTTC	CASSARGSSYNEQFF
NA	TRBV5-1	TRBD2	TRBJ2-1	TGCGCCAGCAGCACCGGGACTAGTTCCCGCAATGAGCAGTTCTTC	CASSTGTSSRNEQFF
NA	TRBV5-6	NA	TRBJ2-7	TGTGCCAGCAGCTTGGGGGGTCAGGACGAGCAGTACTTC	CASSLGGQDEQYF
few	TRBV6-5	NA	TRBJ1-2	TGTGCCAGCAGTTACTCGAGATCCCCGGGGGCGGCTGGCTACACCTTC	CASSYSRSPGAAGYTF
few	TRBV29-1	NA	TRBJ1-4	TGCAGCGTTCGGGGGGTGCCTGACGGGGAAAAACTGTTTTTT	CSVRGVPDGEKLFF
NA	TRBV7-9	NA	TRBJ1-2	TGTGCCAGCCGCAGGGATCTCTATGGCTACACCTTC	CASRRDLYGYTF
NA	TRBV7-8	TRBD2	TRBJ2-3	TGTGCCAGCAGCTTAGCGCCCCAGGTGGCGGGAGTTTCAGCAGATACGCAGTATTTT	CASSLAPQVAGVSADTQYF
NA	TRBV11-2	NA	TRBJ2-3	TGTGCCAGCAGCTTAAACAGGATCCCCACAGATACGCAGTATTTT	CASSLNRIPTDTQYF
NA	TRBV4-1	NA	TRBJ2-7	TGCGCCAGCAGCCAAAATCTCCTACGAACGGGACCCTCCTACGAGCAGTACTTC	CASSQNLLRTGPSYEQYF
NA	TRBV28	NA	TRBJ2-5	TGTGCCAGCAGTTCACGGGTTTGGAACCGGCAAGAGACCCAGTACTTC	CASSSRVWNRQETQYF
few	TRBV10-3	NA	TRBJ2-7	TGTGCCATCACGGCGGGACTCCTTACCTACGAGCAGTACTTC	CAITAGLLTYEQYF
NA	TRBV7-8	NA	TRBJ2-6	TGTGCCAGCAGCTACGGCAGGGGTTCAGCCTCTGGGGCCAACGTCCTGACTTTC	CASSYGRGSASGANVLTF
few	TRBV11-2	NA	TRBJ1-2	TGTGCCAGCAGCTTAGGGCTAGACAGCCTTAACTATGGCTACACCTTC	CASSLGLDSLNYGYTF
NA	TRBV28	NA	TRBJ2-7	TGTGCCAGCAGGGAGACCAGGACGGGGTCCTACGAGCAGTACTTC	CASRETRTGSYEQYF
NA	TRBV20-1	NA	TRBJ1-1	TGCAGTGCTACACAGGCCACTGAAGCTTTCTTT	CSATQATEAFF
few	TRBV7-9	TRBD2	TRBJ2-1	TGTGCCAGCAGCTTAGTGGCTAGCGGTATCTACAATGAGCAGTTCTTC	CASSLVASGIYNEQFF
NA	TRBV5-1	NA	TRBJ2-5	TGCGCCAGCAGCCCGGACAGTCTACTCGTGCAGTACTTC	CASSPDSLLVQYF
NA	TRBV4-2	TRBD2	TRBJ2-3	TGTGCCAGCAGCCAAGGGGAGCGGGAGGCGACAGATACGCAGTATTTT	CASSQGEREATDTQYF
NA	TRBV6-5	TRBD1	TRBJ1-2	TGTACCAGTCGAACAGGGGTTTTCAATGGCTACACCTTC	CTSRTGVFNGYTF
NA	TRBV4-1	TRBD1	TRBJ1-1	TGCGCCAGCAGCGAGGGACAGGGAAATGACGCTTTCTTT	CASSEGQGNDAFF
NA	TRBV18	TRBD2	TRBJ2-1	TGTGCCAGCTCACTAACTAGCGGGAGGGCCGATGAGCAGTTCTTC	CASSLTSGRADEQFF
few	TRBV12-3/TRBV12-4	TRBD2	TRBJ2-1	TGTGCCAGCAGCCCGTCCTTACTAGCGGGAGGGTACAATGAGCAGTTCTTC	CASSPSLLAGGYNEQFF
NA	TRBV6-5	NA	TRBJ2-1	TGTGCCAGCAGTTCACGGGCTAGAATGGAGACCCAGTTCTTC	CASSSRARMETQFF
NA	TRBV20-1	NA	TRBJ2-7	TGCAGTGCTAGCACAGCCCCCTACGAGCAGTACTTC	CSASTAPYEQYF
NA	TRBV14	NA	TRBJ2-5	TGTGCCAGCAGCCAGGGAGGATGGCAGTACTTC	CASSQGGWQYF
NA	TRBV5-1	TRBD1	TRBJ2-5	TGCGCCAGCAGAATAAACCTAGGGACAGGCCAAGAGACCCAGTACTTC	CASRINLGTGQETQYF
few	TRBV28	TRBD1	TRBJ2-1	TGTGCCAGCAGTTTGGCAGGACAGGGGTCTTACAATGAGCAGTTCTTC	CASSLAGQGSYNEQFF
NA	TRBV3-1	TRBD2	TRBJ2-1	TGTGCCAGCAACCAGAGGACTAGCGGTTACAATGAGCAGTTCTTC	CASNQRTSGYNEQFF
NA	TRBV5-1	NA	TRBJ2-3	TGCGCCAGCAGCTCGGACCTGGGGCAGACAGATACGCAGTATTTT	CASSSDLGQTDTQYF
few	TRBV28	TRBD2	TRBJ2-1	TGTGCCAGCAGTTTGGACGGGAGGGCGGGTGAGCAGTTCTTC	CASSLDGRAGEQFF
NA	TRBV6-6	NA	TRBJ2-7	TGTGCCAGCAGTTACACTACACGGGGAAACGAGCAGTACTTC	CASSYTTRGNEQYF
few	TRBV29-1	NA	TRBJ1-2	TGCAGCGCCGGGATCCCCGATGGCTACACCTTC	CSAGIPDGYTF
NA	TRBV28	NA	TRBJ2-1	TGTGCCGCCAATGGGATAGGCTACAATGAGCAGTTCTTC	CAANGIGYNEQFF
NA	TRBV9	TRBD1	TRBJ2-7	TGTGCCAGCAGCGCGGGAACAGGGGACGTCGAGCAGTACTTC	CASSAGTGDVEQYF
NA	TRBV7-2	NA	TRBJ1-2	TGTGCCAGCAGCTTAGGACAGCAGAGGGGATATGGCTACACCTTC	CASSLGQQRGYGYTF
few	TRBV18	TRBD1	TRBJ2-1	TGTGCCAGCTCGTCTCGACAGGGAGTAAACTACAATGAGCAGTTCTTC	CASSSRQGVNYNEQFF
NA	TRBV4-2	NA	TRBJ2-1	TGTGCCAGCAGCCAAGACCTCAGTTACAATGAGCAGTTCTTC	CASSQDLSYNEQFF
NA	TRBV10-3	TRBD2	TRBJ2-1	TGTGCCATCAGGGGACTAGCGGGAGGGTACTCCTACAATGAGCAGTTCTTC	CAIRGLAGGYSYNEQFF
NA	TRBV6-2/TRBV6-3	TRBD2	TRBJ2-3	TGTGCCAGCGGAACATGGACTAGCGGCACAGATACGCAGTATTTT	CASGTWTSGTDTQYF
few	TRBV6-4	TRBD1	TRBJ1-2	TGTGCCAGCAGTGACGCCCCGGGACAGGGGAGCTATGGCTACACCTTC	CASSDAPGQGSYGYTF
NA	TRBV12-3/TRBV12-4	NA	TRBJ2-1	TGTGCCAGCAGTTTTTTGGGTGATGAGCAGTTCTTC	CASSFLGDEQFF